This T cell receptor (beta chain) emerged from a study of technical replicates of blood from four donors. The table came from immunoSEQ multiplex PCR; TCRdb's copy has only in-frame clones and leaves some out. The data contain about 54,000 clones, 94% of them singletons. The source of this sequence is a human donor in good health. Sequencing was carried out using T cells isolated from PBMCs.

CDR3 in DNA: TGTGCCAGCAGTTTAGTGACAGGGGAGATGGAGACCCAGTACTTC. It yields the protein CASSLVTGEMETQYF. V and J are TRBV28 and TRBJ2-5, with TRBD1 matching 8 bases. The CDR3 has 15 amino acids. Unmatched junction bases numbered 7, after V lost 2 bases and J lost 5 bases. Per the germline V gene, CDR1 is MDHEN and CDR2 is SYDVKM.